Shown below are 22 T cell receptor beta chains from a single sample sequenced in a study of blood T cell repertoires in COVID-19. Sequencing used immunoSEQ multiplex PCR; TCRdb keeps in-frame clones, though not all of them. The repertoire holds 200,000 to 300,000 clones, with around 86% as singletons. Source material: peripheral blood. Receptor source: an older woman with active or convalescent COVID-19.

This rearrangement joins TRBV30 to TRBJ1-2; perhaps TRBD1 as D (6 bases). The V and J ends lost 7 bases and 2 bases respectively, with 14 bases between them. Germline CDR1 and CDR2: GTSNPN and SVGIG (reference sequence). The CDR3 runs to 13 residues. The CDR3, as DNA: TGTGCCTCCCAGGGGTCCCCCAACTATGGCTACACCTTC. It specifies CASQGSPNYGYTF.

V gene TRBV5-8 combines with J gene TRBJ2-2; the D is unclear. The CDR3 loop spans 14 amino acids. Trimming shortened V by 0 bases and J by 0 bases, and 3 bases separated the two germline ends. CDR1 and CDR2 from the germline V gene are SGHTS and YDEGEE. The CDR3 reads CASSLAANTGELFF. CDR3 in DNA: TGTGCCAGCAGCTTGGCAGCGAACACCGGGGAGCTGTTTTTT.

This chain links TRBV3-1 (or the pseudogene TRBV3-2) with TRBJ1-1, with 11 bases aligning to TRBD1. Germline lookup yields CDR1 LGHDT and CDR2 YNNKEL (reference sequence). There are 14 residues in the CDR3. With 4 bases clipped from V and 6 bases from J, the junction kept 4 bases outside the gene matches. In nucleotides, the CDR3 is TGTGCCAGCAGCCGTGGGGGACAGGGGGCTGAAGCTTTCTTT. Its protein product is CASSRGGQGAEAFF.

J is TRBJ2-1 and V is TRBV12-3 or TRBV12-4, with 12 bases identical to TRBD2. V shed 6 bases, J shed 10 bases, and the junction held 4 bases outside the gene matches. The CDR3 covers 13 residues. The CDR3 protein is CASRVLAGGEQFF. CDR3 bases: TGTGCCAGCAGGGTCCTAGCGGGGGGGGAGCAGTTCTTC.

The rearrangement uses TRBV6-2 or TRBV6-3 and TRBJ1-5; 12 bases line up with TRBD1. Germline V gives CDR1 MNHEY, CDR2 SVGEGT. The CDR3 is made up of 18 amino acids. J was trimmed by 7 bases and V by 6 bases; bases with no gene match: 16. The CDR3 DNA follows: TGTGCCAGCAGCCAACACCGGGACAGGGGGCAGGAAAAGCAGCCCCAGCATTTT. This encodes CASSQHRDRGQEKQPQHF.

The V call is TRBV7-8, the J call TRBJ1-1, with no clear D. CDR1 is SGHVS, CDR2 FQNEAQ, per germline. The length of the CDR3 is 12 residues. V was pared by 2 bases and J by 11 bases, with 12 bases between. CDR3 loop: CASSLYAAEAFF. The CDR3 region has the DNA TGTGCCAGCAGCTTATACGCAGCGGAGGCTTTCTTT.

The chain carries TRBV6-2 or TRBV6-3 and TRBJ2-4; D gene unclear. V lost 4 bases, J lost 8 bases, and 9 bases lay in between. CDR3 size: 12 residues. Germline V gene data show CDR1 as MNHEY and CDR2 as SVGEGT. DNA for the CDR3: TGTGCCAGCAGTTCGATCCGGGACATTCAGTACTTC. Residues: CASSSIRDIQYF.

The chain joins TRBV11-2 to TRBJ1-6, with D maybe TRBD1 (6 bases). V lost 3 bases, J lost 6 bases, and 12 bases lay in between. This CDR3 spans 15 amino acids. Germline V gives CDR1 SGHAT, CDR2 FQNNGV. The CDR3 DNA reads TGTGCCAGCAGCTTCACCGGGACAACTAATTCACCCCTCCACTTT. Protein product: CASSFTGTTNSPLHF.

The CDR3 DNA reads TGTGCCAGCAGCTTGGCGAGGGCCTATGGCTACACCTTC. Translating it yields CASSLARAYGYTF. This chain connects TRBV5-8 to TRBJ1-2; D is unresolved. The germline V gene has CDR1 SGHTS and CDR2 YDEGEE. Trimming shortened V by 0 bases and J by 4 bases, and 7 bases separated the two germline ends. The CDR3 spans 13 residues.

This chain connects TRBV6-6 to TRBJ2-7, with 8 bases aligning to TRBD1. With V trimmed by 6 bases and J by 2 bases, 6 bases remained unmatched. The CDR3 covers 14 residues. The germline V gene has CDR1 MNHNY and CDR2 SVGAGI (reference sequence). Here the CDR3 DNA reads TGTGCCAGCAGCGACAGGGGTATCCCCTACGAGCAGTACTTC. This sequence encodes CASSDRGIPYEQYF.

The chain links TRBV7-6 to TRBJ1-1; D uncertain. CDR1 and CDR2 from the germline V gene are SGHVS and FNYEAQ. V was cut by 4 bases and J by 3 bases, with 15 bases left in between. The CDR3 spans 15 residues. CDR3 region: CASSSQTGGDTEAFF. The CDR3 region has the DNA TGTGCCAGCAGCTCCCAAACGGGAGGTGACACTGAAGCTTTCTTT. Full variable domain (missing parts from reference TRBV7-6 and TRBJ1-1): GAGVSQSPRYKVTKRGQDVALRCDPISGHVSLYWYRQALGQGPEFLTYFNYEAQQDKSGLPNDRFSAERPEGSISTLTIQRTEQRDSAMYRCASSSQTGGDTEAFFGQGTRLTVV.

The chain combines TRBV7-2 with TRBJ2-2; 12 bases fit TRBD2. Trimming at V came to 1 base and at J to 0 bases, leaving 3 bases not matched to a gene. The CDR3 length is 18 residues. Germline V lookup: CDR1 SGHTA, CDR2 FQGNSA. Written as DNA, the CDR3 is TGTGCCAGCAGCTTAGGTCCTAGCGGGGGGGCGAACACCGGGGAGCTGTTTTTT. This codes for CASSLGPSGGANTGELFF. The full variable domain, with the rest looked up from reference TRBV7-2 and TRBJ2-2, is GAGVSQSPSNKVTEKGKDVELRCDPISGHTALYWYRQSLGQGLEFLIYFQGNSAPDKSGLPSDRFSAERTGGSVSTLTIQRTQQEDSAVYLCASSLGPSGGANTGELFFGEGSRLTVL.

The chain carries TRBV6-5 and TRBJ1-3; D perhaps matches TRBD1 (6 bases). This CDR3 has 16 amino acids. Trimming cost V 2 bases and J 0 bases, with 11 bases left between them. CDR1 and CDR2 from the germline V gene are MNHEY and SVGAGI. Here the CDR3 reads CASSYGRGRSGNTIYF. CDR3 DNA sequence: TGTGCCAGCAGTTACGGCAGGGGCCGCTCTGGAAACACCATATATTTT.

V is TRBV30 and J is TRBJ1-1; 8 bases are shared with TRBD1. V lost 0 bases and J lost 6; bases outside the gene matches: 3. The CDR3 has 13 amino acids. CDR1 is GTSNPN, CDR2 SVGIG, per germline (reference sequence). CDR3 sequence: CAWSVVQGAEAFF. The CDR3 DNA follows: TGTGCCTGGAGTGTCGTACAGGGGGCTGAAGCTTTCTTT.

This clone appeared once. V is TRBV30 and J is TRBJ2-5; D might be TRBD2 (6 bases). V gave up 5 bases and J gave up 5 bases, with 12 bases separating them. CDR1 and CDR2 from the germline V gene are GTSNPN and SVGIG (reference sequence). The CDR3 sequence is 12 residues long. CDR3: CAWGRGWETQYF. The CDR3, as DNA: TGTGCCTGGGGTCGGGGGTGGGAGACCCAGTACTTC.

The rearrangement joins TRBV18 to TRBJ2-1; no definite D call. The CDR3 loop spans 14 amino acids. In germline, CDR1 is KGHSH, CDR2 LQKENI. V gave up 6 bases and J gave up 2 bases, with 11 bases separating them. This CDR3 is CASSPSETYNEQFF. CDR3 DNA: TGTGCCAGCTCGCCGAGCGAGACCTACAATGAGCAGTTCTTC. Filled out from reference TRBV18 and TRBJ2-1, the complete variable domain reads NAGVMQNPRHLVRRRGQEARLRCSPMKGHSHVYWYRQLPEEGLKFMVYLQKENIIDESGMPKERFSAEFPKEGPSILRIQQVVRGDSAAYFCASSPSETYNEQFFGPGTRLTVL.

This CDR3 is CASRRGSYEQYF. CDR3 nucleotide sequence: TGTGCCAGCAGAAGGGGCTCCTACGAGCAGTACTTC. This chain joins TRBV28 and TRBJ2-7; perhaps TRBD1 as D (5 bases). CDR1 and CDR2 from the germline V gene are MDHEN and SYDVKM. The CDR3 is made up of 12 amino acids. The ends were cut back, 6 bases at V and 0 bases at J, with 6 bases in the middle.

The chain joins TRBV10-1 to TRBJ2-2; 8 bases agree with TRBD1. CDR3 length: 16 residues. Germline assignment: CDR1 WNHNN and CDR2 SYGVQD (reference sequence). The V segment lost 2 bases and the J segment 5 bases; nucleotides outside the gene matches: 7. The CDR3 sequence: CASSESWQGATGELFF. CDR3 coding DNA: TGCGCCAGCAGTGAGAGTTGGCAGGGGGCTACCGGGGAGCTGTTTTTT.

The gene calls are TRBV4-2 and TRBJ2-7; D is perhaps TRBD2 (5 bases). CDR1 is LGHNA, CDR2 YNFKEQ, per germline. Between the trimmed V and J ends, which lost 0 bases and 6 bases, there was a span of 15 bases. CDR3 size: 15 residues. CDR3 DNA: TGTGCCAGCAGCCAAGATCAGCTAGCAATCCTCGAGCAGTACTTC. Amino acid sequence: CASSQDQLAILEQYF.

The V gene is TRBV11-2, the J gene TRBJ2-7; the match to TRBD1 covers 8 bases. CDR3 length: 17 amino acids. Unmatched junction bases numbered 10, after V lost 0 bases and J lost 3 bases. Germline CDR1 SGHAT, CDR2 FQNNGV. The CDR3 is CASSLDRSGQGSYEQYF. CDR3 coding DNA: TGTGCCAGCAGCTTAGACAGAAGTGGACAGGGCAGCTACGAGCAGTACTTC. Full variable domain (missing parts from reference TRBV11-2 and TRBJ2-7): EAGVAQSPRYKIIEKRQSVAFWCNPISGHATLYWYQQILGQGPKLLIQFQNNGVVDDSQLPKDRFSAERLKGVDSTLKIQPAKLEDSAVYLCASSLDRSGQGSYEQYFGPGTRLTVT.

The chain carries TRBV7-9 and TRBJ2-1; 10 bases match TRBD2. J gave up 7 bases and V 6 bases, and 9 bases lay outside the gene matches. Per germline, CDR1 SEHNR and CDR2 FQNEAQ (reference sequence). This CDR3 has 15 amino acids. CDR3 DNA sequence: TGTGCCAGCAGTCCTCCGGGACTAGCGCCAAATGAGCAGTTCTTC. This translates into CASSPPGLAPNEQFF.

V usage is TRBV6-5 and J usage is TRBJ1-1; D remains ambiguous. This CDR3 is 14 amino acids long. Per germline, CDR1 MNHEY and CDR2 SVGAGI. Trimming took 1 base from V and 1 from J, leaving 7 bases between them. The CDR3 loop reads CASSYWAGNTEAFF. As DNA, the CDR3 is TGTGCCAGCAGTTACTGGGCAGGGAACACTGAAGCTTTCTTT.